This T cell receptor beta chain is drawn from a study of CD8+ T cells in alopecia areata (dated by TCRdb to between 2017 and 2018). Concerning the study at large: To study T cell clonal expansion in alopecia areata, the researchers applied high-throughput TCRbeta sequencing to both the C3H/HeJ mouse model and human patients. The RNA source kit depended on sample type: the PAXgene miRNA kit for fixed scalp, the miRNeasy kit for PBMCs, and the RNeasy kit for mouse skin. On the human side, TCRbeta sequencing was run on scalp tissue and on sorted CD4+ and CD8+ peripheral blood T cells from healthy controls and from alopecia areata patients with either patchy or totalis/universalis disease. Amplification of TCRbeta CDR3 regions was done by immunoSEQ multiplex PCR using 35 Vbeta forward primers and 13 Jbeta reverse primers. Clonality in the scalp was compared among normal scalp (n=4), patchy alopecia areata scalp (n=8), and alopecia totalis/universalis scalp (n=8). Overall study outcomes, separate from this receptor: TCR sequences shared between patients were less clear than in mice, possibly partly because of HLA diversity in the patient population. Resident alphabeta T cells in normal human skin are also sequenced, complicating scalp TCR repertoire analysis, unlike mouse skin dominated by gammadelta T cells. Compared with normal scalp, lesional scalp had higher clonality and more expanded CD8+ clones, particularly in alopecia totalis/universalis, a pattern that suggests antigenic drive.

The CDR3 numbers 15 residues from cysteine through phenylalanine. The entry retains the CDR3 DNA only, 45 bases that are in frame from base 1. The germline V gene (reference sequence) gives CDR1 as MNHNY and CDR2 as SVGAGI. V ends up 2 bases short and J 8 bases short, with an unmatched junction base count of 4. In about 5 patients from the biomarker study, CD4+ cells were sorted further to obtain CD25+CD127- cells. Lesional scalp punch biopsies and peripheral blood were obtained from alopecia areata patients. PBMCs were separated by density centrifugation and stained for CD3, CD4 and CD8, after which CD4+ and CD8+ T cells were sorted on a FACSAria. The untreated alopecia areata patients were recruited through a multicenter biomarker study. The protocol used for the library was the immunoSEQ multiplex PCR assay. To provide template for TCR sequencing, every sample had RNA extracted and reverse transcribed into cDNA. SuperScript III was used for first-strand cDNA synthesis, primed with a 2:1 mix of oligo-dT and random hexamers. A synthetic immune receptor repertoire was used to assess amplification bias, and residual bias was removed computationally. The published analysis was carried out like this. Raw reads were preprocessed to remove errors, and CDR3 was defined by IMGT conventions from the conserved cysteine to phenylalanine. Clonality was calculated as 1 minus Shannon entropy normalized by log2 of the number of productive unique TCRs. Scalp TCRbeta sequences were cross-referenced with sorted blood CD4 and CD8 repertoires so that the CD4 or CD8 identity of scalp clones could be inferred. This immuneACCESS table, as held by TCRdb, lists in-frame sequences with V and J called but not all clones. Of the missing ones, under half trace to an unresolved V gene in checked studies; the others have no known cause. The V and J calls and clone size were taken over from that table, and D and trimming were inferred from the DNA. The sample table lists fewer than 40,000 clones, 45% to 65% of them with a count of one. The ten largest clones add up to about 1.8% of the sample.

There are a few counts of this clone. Its antigen is still unknown. No much larger clone is present one base from it, and per-base qualities are unavailable. The chain employs TRBV6-6 and TRBJ2-1; 12 middle bases align to TRBD2. The clonotype was recovered from a human donor with alopecia areata. Sequencing input: CD4+ Tregs sorted from blood. In nucleotide form, the sequence is TGTGCCAGCAGTTACAGGACTAGCGGGATCTATGAGCAGTTCTTC. The resulting protein is CASSYRTSGIYEQFF.